The 5 T cell receptor beta chains presented below share a single source sample, sequenced in a study of T-cell reconstitution after alpha-beta-depleted transplantation in children. Molecular barcoding with unique molecular identifiers was used for the TCRbeta library. TCRdb re-analysed the PCR reads in MiXCR, keeping a single row per CDR3 protein. The sample lists roughly 500,000 distinct CDR3 sequences; around 13% were seen once. The sequencing here drew on PBMCs from the stem cell graft donor, taken from the stem cell graft. The receptors here all came from a human donor who donated a stem cell graft to a child with combined immunodeficiency.

The chain employs TRBV7-8 and TRBJ2-7; D not certain. CDR3 size: 16 residues. CDR1 and CDR2 from the germline V gene are SGHVS and FQNEAQ. The V end was cut by 1 base, the J end by 3 bases, with 16 bases between. This CDR3 is CASSLGSRTLLYEQYF. The CDR3 bases are TGTGCCAGCAGCTTAGGCTCCCGGACCTTACTCTACGAGCAGTACTTC.

V is TRBV7-9 and J is TRBJ2-3; TRBD2 aligns across 14 bases. The CDR3 covers 17 residues. The germline CDR1 and CDR2 sequences are SEHNR and FQNEAQ (reference sequence). The J segment lost 0 bases and the V segment lost 5 bases, leaving 4 bases of the junction unmatched. In DNA, the CDR3 is TGTGCCAGCAGCCCGGGACTAGCGGGGGCTAGCACAGATACGCAGTATTTT. Its protein product is CASSPGLAGASTDTQYF.

This clonotype was observed a few times. The chain carries TRBV12-3 or TRBV12-4 and TRBJ1-2; maybe TRBD1 (5 bases). The CDR3 spans 14 residues. V was clipped by 0 bases and J by 8 bases, with 13 bases between them. In DNA form, the CDR3 reads TGTGCCAGCAGTTTAGCGTTAGGGGACTCGGGCTACACCTTC. It codes for CASSLALGDSGYTF.

This clonotype was seen a handful of times. V and J are TRBV2 and TRBJ2-5; 7 nucleotides match TRBD1. This CDR3 has 15 residues. Germline loops: CDR1 SNHLY, CDR2 FYNNEI. With 6 bases clipped from V and 2 bases from J, the junction kept 9 bases outside the gene matches. CDR3 DNA sequence: TGTGCCAGCAGCGGTTGGGACAGCTATCAAGAGACCCAGTACTTC. This codes for CASSGWDSYQETQYF. Complete variable domain (other parts from reference TRBV2 and TRBJ2-5): EPEVTQTPSHQVTQMGQEVILRCVPISNHLYFYWYRQILGQKVEFLVSFYNNEISEKSEIFDDQFSVERPDGSNFTLKIRSTKLEDSAMYFCASSGWDSYQETQYFGPGTRLLVL.

The table lists this clonotype with a few counts. CDR3 protein: CASGLDLAGGLETQYF. CDR3 DNA: TGTGCTAGTGGTTTGGATCTAGCGGGAGGGCTTGAGACCCAGTACTTC. The chain links TRBV12-5 to TRBJ2-5; 12 bases are a match to TRBD2. The germline CDR1 and CDR2 sequences are LGHNT and FRNRAP. V was pared by 1 base and J by 5 bases, with 5 bases of the junction left unmatched. CDR3 length: 16 residues.